The clone carrying this T cell receptor (beta chain) was seen many times. The antigen is unknown. Germline lookup yields CDR1 SGHVS and CDR2 FQNEAQ. The length of the CDR3 is 13 residues. J gave up 2 bases and V 10 bases, and 8 bases lay outside the gene matches. The PCR employed 60 Vbeta primers together with 13 Jbeta primers. The repertoire was sequenced with immunoSEQ multiplex PCR; TCRdb's copy has only in-frame clones and lacks some. The profile covers approximately 81,000 clones, with about 74% appearing a single time and about 6% taken by the ten largest. This sample is part of a study of cytomegalovirus exposure and HLA in healthy donors. Across the whole study: HLA-typed donors contributed about 85 million unique TCRs, which were held in an early data release. Study-wide results and limits: An apparent linkage of common viral pathogens to several of the most significant clusters emerged in a later analysis.

The sample consisted of PBMCs. The J gene is TRBJ2-7, the V gene TRBV7-8; 7 bases are a match to TRBD1. This receptor was taken from a woman between 45 and 60 years old in good health and CMV-seropositive. CDR3 DNA: TGTGCCACCAAAAGGACAGGTGCCTACGAGCAGTACTTC. Translation gives CATKRTGAYEQYF.